Below, 7 T cell receptor beta chains from the same sample are listed, as sequenced in a study of blood T cell repertoires in COVID-19. Method: immunoSEQ multiplex PCR; TCRdb's copy keeps in-frame clones and lacks some. The sample carries some 93,000 clones, 75% to 90% recorded once. Specimen: peripheral blood. These receptors were obtained from a man in his 60s with acute or convalescent COVID-19.

There are a few counts of this clone. The rearrangement links TRBV18 to TRBJ2-3, with TRBD2 matching 8 bases. The germline V gene encodes CDR1 KGHSH and CDR2 LQKENI. V shed 2 bases and J 2 bases; nucleotides not matched to a gene: 3. This CDR3 has 15 amino acids. This chain's CDR3 is CASSPERGLTDTQYF. The DNA of the CDR3 is TGTGCCAGCTCACCAGAGCGGGGGCTCACAGATACGCAGTATTTT.

The chain employs TRBV28 and TRBJ1-5; 7 nucleotides line up with TRBD1. Germline trimming cut 4 bases from V and 4 bases from J; bases unmatched to any gene: 4. Germline CDR1 and CDR2: MDHEN and SYDVKM. The length of the CDR3 is 14 residues. The CDR3 here is CASSSGQSNQPQHF. The CDR3 region has the DNA TGTGCCAGCAGTTCGGGACAGTCTAATCAGCCCCAGCATTTT.

The chain carries TRBV10-1 and TRBJ1-6, with D perhaps TRBD1 (5 bases). The CDR3 sequence is 12 residues long. Trimming stripped 3 bases from V and 18 bases from J, with 15 bases between. Germline values: CDR1 WNHNN, CDR2 SYGVQD (reference sequence). CDR3 sequence (DNA): TGCGCCAGCAGTGATTCGGCAGGGCCATCCCACTTT. Amino acids: CASSDSAGPSHF.

This clone has only a few counts. The chain joins TRBV10-3 to TRBJ2-7, with D possibly matching TRBD2 (6 bases). With 7 bases removed from V and 6 bases from J, the gap between germline ends came to 16 bases. The germline V gene encodes CDR1 ENHRY and CDR2 SYGVKD. This CDR3 is built from 13 residues. The CDR3 region has the DNA TGTGCCATCAAACCCAGCGGGTTACGCGAGCAGTACTTC. Translated: CAIKPSGLREQYF.

As for this clone: A read error may produce the germline difference seen at one junction end. The chain employs TRBV5-1 and TRBJ1-6, with TRBD1 matching 10 bases. Germline CDR1 and CDR2: SGHRS and YFSETQ. CDR3 size: 15 residues. The CDR3 loop reads CASTLGDRGNSPLHF. The CDR3 nucleotides are TGCGCCAGCACCTTGGGGGACAGGGGTAATTCACCCCTCCACTTT.

The CDR3 here is CASSQEPVNYGYTF. The DNA for the CDR3 is TGCGCCAGCAGCCAAGAACCGGTTAACTATGGCTACACCTTC. This chain uses TRBV4-3 with TRBJ1-2, with D unresolved. The germline CDR1 and CDR2 sequences are LGHNA and YSLEER. CDR3 length: 14 amino acids. Trimming removed 0 bases at V and 1 base at J, with 6 bases between.

The chain uses TRBV15 and TRBJ1-2; 10 positions agree with TRBD1. This CDR3 region has 15 residues. V gave up 0 bases and J gave up 8 bases; unmatched junction bases: 6. Germline V CDR1 and CDR2: LNHNV, YYDKDF (reference sequence). The CDR3 spells CATSREGQGLEGYTF. DNA of the CDR3: TGTGCCACCAGCAGAGAGGGACAGGGGCTGGAAGGCTACACCTTC.